This is a list of T cell receptor beta chains from one sample in a study of chemoradiotherapy in HPV16-positive cancers. The table came from immunoSEQ multiplex PCR; TCRdb's copy has only in-frame clones and leaves some out. The table lists 11,000 to 15,000 clones, just over 90% of them singletons. This specimen was blood, taken from a patient who underwent chemoradiotherapy. These receptors originate from a human donor with HPV-associated anogenital cancer. The CDR3 runs from the conserved cysteine through the conserved F or W. D genes are given only for firm matches. For some rows the clone size is stated as once, few or many, or as a class when expanded; others skip it.

D gene | J gene | V gene | clone size | CDR3 length | CDR3 DNA | CDR3 protein
TRBD1 | TRBJ1-1 | TRBV15 | NA | 14 | TGTGCCACCCTTGGGACAGGGGGTTCCACTGAAGCTTTCTTT | CATLGTGGSTEAFF
TRBD1 | TRBJ1-4 | TRBV4-1 | NA | 15 | TGCGCCAGCAGCCATCCGGGACAGGGGGGAGAAAAACTGTTTTTT | CASSHPGQGGEKLFF
NA | TRBJ1-6 | TRBV5-4 | NA | 15 | TGTGCCAGCAGGGCAACAGGGTCCTATAATTCACCCCTCCACTTT | CASRATGSYNSPLHF
TRBD1 | TRBJ2-3 | TRBV5-6 | NA | 16 | TGTGCCAGCAGCTTGTACTCTTCAGGGGGATTAGATACGCAGTATTTT | CASSLYSSGGLDTQYF
NA | TRBJ1-1 | TRBV12-5 | NA | 14 | TGTGCTAGTGGTTTAGGGACGGCGAACACTGAAGCTTTCTTT | CASGLGTANTEAFF
NA | TRBJ2-7 | TRBV2 | NA | 15 | TGTGCCAGCAGTGTAGTAGAACAGGGACACTACGAGCAGTACTTC | CASSVVEQGHYEQYF
TRBD1 | TRBJ2-7 | TRBV18 | NA | 15 | TGTGCCAGCTCATCTCCGGGACAGGGCGTCTACGAGCAGTACTTC | CASSSPGQGVYEQYF
TRBD2 | TRBJ2-4 | TRBV10-3 | NA | 13 | TGTGCCATCAGTGATCTAGCGGGGTCCATTCAGTACTTC | CAISDLAGSIQYF
NA | TRBJ1-3 | TRBV27 | NA | 15 | TGTGCCAGCAGACTTCAGGGAATCTCTGGAAACACCATATATTTT | CASRLQGISGNTIYF
NA | TRBJ2-3 | TRBV10-3 | NA | 14 | TGTGCCATCAGTGCGGGGGCTAGCACAGATACGCAGTATTTT | CAISAGASTDTQYF
TRBD1 | TRBJ1-6 | TRBV18 | NA | 17 | TGTGCCAGCTCACCGCGGACAGGGGATTTAGGAAATTCACCCCTCCACTTT | CASSPRTGDLGNSPLHF
NA | TRBJ2-1 | TRBV20-1 | once | 11 | TGCAGTGCTAGGGGGGTAAATGAGCAGTTCTTC | CSARGVNEQFF
NA | TRBJ2-5 | TRBV7-3 | NA | 13 | TGTGCCAGCAGCTTTTCGGCCGGAGAGACCCAGTACTTC | CASSFSAGETQYF
NA | TRBJ1-5 | TRBV2 | NA | 13 | TGTGCCAGCCAGGGACAAGGGGATCAGCCCCAGCATTTT | CASQGQGDQPQHF
TRBD2 | TRBJ2-5 | TRBV9 | NA | 18 | TGTGCCAGCAGCGTCGGGACTAGCGGGGGGCGGGCCGGAGAGACCCAGTACTTC | CASSVGTSGGRAGETQYF
NA | TRBJ2-4 | TRBV27 | NA | 16 | TGTGCCAGCAGTTTGTATTTAGGGGGGTCGGGAAACATTCAGTACTTC | CASSLYLGGSGNIQYF
NA | TRBJ1-5 | TRBV30 | NA | 13 | TGTGCCTGGAGTGTCGGAAGCCATCAGCCCCAGCATTTT | CAWSVGSHQPQHF
NA | TRBJ2-3 | TRBV18 | NA | 15 | TGTGCCAGCTCACGACGTAGCGGTAGCACAGATACGCAGTATTTT | CASSRRSGSTDTQYF
NA | TRBJ2-3 | TRBV7-3 | NA | 14 | TGTGCCAGCAGCCCCCGTCAAAGCACAGATACGCAGTATTTT | CASSPRQSTDTQYF
NA | TRBJ1-5 | TRBV21-1 | NA | 16 | TGTGCCAGCAGCGGCCGGGACAGGGCTTACAATCAGCCCCAGCATTTT | CASSGRDRAYNQPQHF
NA | TRBJ2-1 | TRBV29-1 | NA | 14 | TGCAGCGTTGTGGGGGGGCGAGGGGACAATGAGCAGTTCTTC | CSVVGGRGDNEQFF
NA | TRBJ1-1 | TRBV19 | NA | 13 | TGTGCCAGTAGTATAAGGGAGGACACTGAAGCTTTCTTT | CASSIREDTEAFF
NA | TRBJ2-2 | TRBV4-1 | once | 17 | TGCGCCAGCAGCCTTCCGAGGACGCTCACGAACACCGGGGAGCTGTTTTTT | CASSLPRTLTNTGELFF
NA | TRBJ2-1 | TRBV6-5 | NA | 15 | TGTGCCAGCAGTTACTCAGGCGGCAGTGACAATGAGCAGTTCTTC | CASSYSGGSDNEQFF
NA | TRBJ1-5 | TRBV29-1 | few | 13 | TGCAGCCCACCCCCCAGGGTCGCCCAGCCCCAGCATTTT | CSPPPRVAQPQHF
NA | TRBJ1-1 | TRBV9 | NA | 14 | TGTGCCAGCAGCGTTAGGTTCGAAGGGGATGAAGCTTTCTTT | CASSVRFEGDEAFF
NA | TRBJ2-7 | TRBV19 | once | 16 | TGTGCCAGTAGTATAGATAGTAACAGGGCAATGTACGAGCAGTACTTC | CASSIDSNRAMYEQYF
NA | TRBJ1-2 | TRBV6-4 | NA | 14 | TGTGCCAGCAGTGACACCCAGAGGCGGAGCGGCTACACCTTC | CASSDTQRRSGYTF
NA | TRBJ1-1 | TRBV7-8 | NA | 18 | TGTGCCAGCAGCTTCCCGGTTGCCGGGGACAACCTGAACACTGAAGCTTTCTTT | CASSFPVAGDNLNTEAFF
TRBD1 | TRBJ1-6 | TRBV5-1 | NA | 16 | TGCGCCAGCAGCTCCGGGGACAGCTCCTATAATTCACCCCTCCACTTT | CASSSGDSSYNSPLHF
NA | TRBJ1-1 | TRBV4-1 | NA | 13 | TGCGCCAGCAGCCAAGTGGGGCCCACTGAAGCTTTCTTT | CASSQVGPTEAFF
NA | TRBJ1-1 | TRBV7-5 | NA | 15 | TGTGCCAGAAGCTTAGTGGAGGGCAGAAACACTGAAGCTTTCTTT | CARSLVEGRNTEAFF
TRBD1 | TRBJ1-4 | TRBV5-1 | NA | 15 | TGCGCCAGCAGCTCAGGGGCAGGGGGGAGTGAAAAACTGTTTTTT | CASSSGAGGSEKLFF
NA | TRBJ1-1 | TRBV5-1 | once | 15 | TGCGCCAGCAGCTTCGGTGGGACTCAGAACACTGAAGCTTTCTTT | CASSFGGTQNTEAFF
NA | TRBJ2-7 | TRBV11-2 | NA | 10 | TGTGCCAGCAGCTTAATCGAGCAGTACTTC | CASSLIEQYF
TRBD2 | TRBJ2-1 | TRBV9 | NA | 19 | TGTGCCAGCAGCTTTAGCACTAGCGGGGGGCCTGGATCCTACAATGAGCAGTTCTTC | CASSFSTSGGPGSYNEQFF